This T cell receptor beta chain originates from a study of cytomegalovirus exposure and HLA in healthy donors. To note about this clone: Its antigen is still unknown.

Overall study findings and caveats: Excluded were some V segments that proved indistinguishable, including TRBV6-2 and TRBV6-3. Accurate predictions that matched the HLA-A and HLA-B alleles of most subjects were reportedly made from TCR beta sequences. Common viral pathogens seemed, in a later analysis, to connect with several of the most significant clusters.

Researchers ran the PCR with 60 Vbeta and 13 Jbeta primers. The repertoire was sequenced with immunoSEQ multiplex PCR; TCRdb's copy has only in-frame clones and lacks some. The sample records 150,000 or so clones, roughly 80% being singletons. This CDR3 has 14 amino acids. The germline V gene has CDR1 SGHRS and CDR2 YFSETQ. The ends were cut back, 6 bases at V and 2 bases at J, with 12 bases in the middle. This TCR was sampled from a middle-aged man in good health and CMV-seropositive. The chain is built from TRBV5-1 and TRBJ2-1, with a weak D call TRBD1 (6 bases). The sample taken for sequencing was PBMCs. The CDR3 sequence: CASTLTGPYNEQFF. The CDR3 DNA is TGCGCCAGCACCCTTACAGGGCCCTACAATGAGCAGTTCTTC.